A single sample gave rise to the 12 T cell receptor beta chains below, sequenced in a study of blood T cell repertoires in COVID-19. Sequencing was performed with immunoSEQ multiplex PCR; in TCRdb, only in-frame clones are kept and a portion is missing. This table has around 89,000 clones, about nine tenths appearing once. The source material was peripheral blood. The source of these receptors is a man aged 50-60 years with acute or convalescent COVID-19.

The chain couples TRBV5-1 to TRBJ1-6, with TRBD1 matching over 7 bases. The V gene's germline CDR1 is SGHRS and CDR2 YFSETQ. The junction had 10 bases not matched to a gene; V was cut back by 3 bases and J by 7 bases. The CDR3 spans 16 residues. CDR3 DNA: TGCGCCAGCAGCTGGAACAGACAGGGAGGCAATTCACCCCTCCACTTT. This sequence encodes CASSWNRQGGNSPLHF.

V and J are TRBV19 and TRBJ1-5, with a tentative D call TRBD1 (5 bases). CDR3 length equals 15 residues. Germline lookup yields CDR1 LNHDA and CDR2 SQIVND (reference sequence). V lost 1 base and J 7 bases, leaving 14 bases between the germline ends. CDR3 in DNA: TGTGCCAGTAGTATAGTTGGGAGGGGCATCCAGCCCCAGCATTTT. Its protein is CASSIVGRGIQPQHF.

This CDR3 reads CASSLGTGIYNEQFF. The DNA of the CDR3 is TGTGCCAGCAGCCTCGGGACAGGGATTTACAATGAGCAGTTCTTC. The V and J genes are TRBV5-4 and TRBJ2-1, with TRBD1 matching over 9 bases. The V gene end was trimmed by 4 bases and the J gene end by 4 bases; junction bases not matched to a gene: 6. Germline assignment: CDR1 SGHNT and CDR2 YYREEE (reference sequence). The CDR3 totals 15 residues.

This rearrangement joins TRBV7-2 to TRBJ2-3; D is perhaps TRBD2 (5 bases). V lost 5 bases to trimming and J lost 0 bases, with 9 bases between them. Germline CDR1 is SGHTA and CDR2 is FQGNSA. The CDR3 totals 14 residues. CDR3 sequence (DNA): TGTGCCAGCAGCCATGGACTGAGCACAGATACGCAGTATTTT. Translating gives CASSHGLSTDTQYF.

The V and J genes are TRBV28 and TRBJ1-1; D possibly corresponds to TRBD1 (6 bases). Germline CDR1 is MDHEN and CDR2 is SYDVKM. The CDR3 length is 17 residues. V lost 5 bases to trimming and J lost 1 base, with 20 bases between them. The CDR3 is CASSPRGRRRGNTEAFF. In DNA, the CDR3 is TGTGCCAGCAGTCCCAGGGGCAGGCGCCGGGGGAACACTGAAGCTTTCTTT.

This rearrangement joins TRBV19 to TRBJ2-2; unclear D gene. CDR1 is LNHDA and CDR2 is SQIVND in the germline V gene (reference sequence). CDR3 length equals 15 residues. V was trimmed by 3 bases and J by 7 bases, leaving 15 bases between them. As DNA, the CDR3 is TGTGCCAGTAGTATCACCTTGGTGGGCCACGGGGAGCTGTTTTTT. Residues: CASSITLVGHGELFF.

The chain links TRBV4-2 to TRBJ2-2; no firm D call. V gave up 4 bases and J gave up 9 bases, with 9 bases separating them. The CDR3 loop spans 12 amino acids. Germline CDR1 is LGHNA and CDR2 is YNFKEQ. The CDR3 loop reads CASSPHGRELFF. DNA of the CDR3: TGTGCCAGCAGCCCTCATGGGCGGGAGCTGTTTTTT.

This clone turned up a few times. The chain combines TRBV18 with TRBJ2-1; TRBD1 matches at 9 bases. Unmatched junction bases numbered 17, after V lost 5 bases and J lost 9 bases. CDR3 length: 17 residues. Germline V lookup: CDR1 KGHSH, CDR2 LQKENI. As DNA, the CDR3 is TGTGCCAGCTCATCACAGGGGGCGCTTTCTCGGGTAGCTGAGCAGTTCTTC. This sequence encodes CASSSQGALSRVAEQFF.

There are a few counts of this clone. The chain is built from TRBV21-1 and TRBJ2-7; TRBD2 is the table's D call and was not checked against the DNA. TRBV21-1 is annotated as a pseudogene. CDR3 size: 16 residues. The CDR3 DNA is TGTGCCAGCAGCAAATTGGATCGGACTGCACCCTACGAGCAGTACGTC. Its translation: CASSKLDRTAPYEQYV.

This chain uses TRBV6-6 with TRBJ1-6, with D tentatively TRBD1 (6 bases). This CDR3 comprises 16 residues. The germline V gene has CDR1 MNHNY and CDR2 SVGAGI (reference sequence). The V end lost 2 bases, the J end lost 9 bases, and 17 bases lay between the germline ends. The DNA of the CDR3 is TGTGCCAGCAGTTACCGGGGGGCCAGGGGAACTTCACCCCTCCACTTT. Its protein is CASSYRGARGTSPLHF.

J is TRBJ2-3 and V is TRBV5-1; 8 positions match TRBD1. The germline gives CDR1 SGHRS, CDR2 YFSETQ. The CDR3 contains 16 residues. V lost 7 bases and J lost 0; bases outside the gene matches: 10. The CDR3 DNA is TGCGCCAGCTTCGGACAGGGTTTAACTAGCACAGATACGCAGTATTTT. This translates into CASFGQGLTSTDTQYF.

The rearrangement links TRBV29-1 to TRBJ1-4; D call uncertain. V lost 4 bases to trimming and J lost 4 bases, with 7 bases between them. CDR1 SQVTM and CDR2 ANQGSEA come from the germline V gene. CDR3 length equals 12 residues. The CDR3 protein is CSVGGGNEKLFF. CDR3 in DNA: TGCAGCGTTGGAGGCGGTAATGAAAAACTGTTTTTT.